This T cell receptor beta chain is drawn from a study of T cell repertoires in cytomegalovirus infection. Study-level background: Signatures in public TCR beta sequences pointed to both CMV infection and matching HLA type.

Study findings and constraints: CMV carriers having the relevant HLA were flagged by cumulative public TCR beta family frequency. In two of eight donors, the top clonotype was HLA-C-restricted CMV-specific.

The CDR3 is 16 amino acids. Germline CDR1 SGHVS, CDR2 FNYEAQ. V lost 3 bases to trimming and J lost 4 bases; unmatched junction nucleotides: 9. TCRdb used MiXCR to reprocess the reads, holding one entry per CDR3 protein. The sample consists of approximately 240,000 distinct CDR3 sequences, roughly 12% of them appearing once. At least ten counts were recorded for this clonotype. What it recognizes is unknown. Sequencing was performed on PBMCs. The chain uses TRBV7-6 and TRBJ2-3; 8 nucleotides match TRBD1. The receptor was isolated from a human donor in good health (CMV status not recorded). Some clones in this sample may be carry-over from other donors' samples. The CDR3 DNA is TGTGCCAGCAGCTTCGGACAGGGCGAACCCCCAGATACGCAGTATTTT. Translated, it gives CASSFGQGEPPDTQYF.